A single sample is the source of the 29 T cell receptor beta chains below, sequenced in a study of T cell responses to AZD1222 COVID-19 vaccine. Measured with immunoSEQ multiplex PCR; TCRdb has only the in-frame clones, and not every one. Counted here are fewer than 130,000 clones, about nine tenths occurring once; the ten biggest clones make up 1.6%. Sequencing was performed on peripheral blood, taken on day 0 of AZD1222 vaccination. Receptors originate from an adult in good health.

The chain couples TRBV5-1 to TRBJ1-4; 7 bases are a match to TRBD1. The CDR3 spans 14 residues. After removal of 4 bases from V and 8 bases from J, the junction contained 8 bases not matched to a gene. Germline assignment: CDR1 SGHRS and CDR2 YFSETQ. The CDR3 DNA reads as TGCGCCAGCAGCCCGGACAGGCGAGGGGAAAAACTGTTTTTT. Its translation is CASSPDRRGEKLFF.

V is TRBV19 and J is TRBJ2-5; possibly TRBD2 for D (6 bases). This CDR3 has 15 residues. CDR1 is LNHDA, CDR2 SQIVND, per germline (reference sequence). Trimming removed 4 bases from V and 4 bases from J, with 16 bases in between. In DNA, the CDR3 is TGTGCCAGTAGTACCGCGGGGAGAAGGATAGAGACCCAGTACTTC. It encodes CASSTAGRRIETQYF.

The rearrangement joins TRBV9 to TRBJ1-2; no clear D gene. This CDR3 is 14 amino acids long. CDR1 and CDR2 from the germline V gene are SGDLS and YYNGEE. The V end lost 0 bases, the J end lost 0 bases, and 6 bases lay between the germline ends. The CDR3 loop reads CASSVATANYGYTF. The CDR3 DNA is TGTGCCAGCAGCGTAGCTACAGCTAACTATGGCTACACCTTC.

The chain recombines TRBV5-1 with TRBJ1-2; 7 bases are a match to TRBD1. Germline trimming cut 4 bases from V and 5 bases from J; bases unmatched to any gene: 8. Germline assignment: CDR1 SGHRS and CDR2 YFSETQ. The CDR3 is 14 residues long. CDR3 loop: CASSREAGGYGYTF. The DNA for the CDR3 is TGCGCCAGCAGCCGCGAGGCAGGGGGATATGGCTACACCTTC.

This clone showed up just once. The CDR3, as DNA: TGTGCCAGCTCACCTGACCCACAGCGTACCGTCTATGGCTACACCTTC. Its protein is CASSPDPQRTVYGYTF. The chain has TRBV18 and TRBJ1-2; D not certain. CDR1 KGHSH and CDR2 LQKENI come from the germline V gene. With 3 bases removed from V and 4 bases from J, the gap between germline ends came to 18 bases. CDR3 size: 16 residues.

The table lists this clone with a few counts. The chain employs TRBV11-1 and TRBJ1-1; TRBD1 is a possible D gene (5 bases). Trimming shortened V by 10 bases and J by 4 bases, and 13 bases separated the two germline ends. This CDR3 region has 12 residues. Germline V CDR1 and CDR2: SGHAT, FQDESV (reference sequence). The chain's CDR3 is CATQTGATEAFF. The CDR3 DNA sequence: TGTGCCACTCAAACAGGAGCCACTGAAGCTTTCTTT.

As DNA, the CDR3 is TGTGCCTGGAGTCTCCCTCGCCGGGATACTGGAAACACCATATATTTT. Protein: CAWSLPRRDTGNTIYF. The genes are TRBV30 and TRBJ1-3, with D hard to call. With 2 bases removed from V and 2 bases from J, the gap between germline ends came to 16 bases. CDR1 and CDR2 from the germline V gene are GTSNPN and SVGIG (reference sequence). This CDR3 has 16 residues.

V gene TRBV7-9 combines with J gene TRBJ1-5; tentative D call: TRBD1 (6 bases). CDR1 and CDR2 (germline): SEHNR, FQNEAQ (reference sequence). The CDR3 is made up of 14 amino acids. The V and J ends lost 5 bases and 6 bases respectively, with 14 bases between them. The CDR3 sequence is CASSLGPTGQPQHF. CDR3 DNA sequence: TGTGCCAGCAGCCTCGGACCGACAGGTCAGCCCCAGCATTTT.

CDR3 coding DNA: TGTGCCAGCAGCCCGGCGGCAGGGAGGAAGCGGGCCCATGGCTACACCTTC. This codes for CASSPAAGRKRAHGYTF. The rearrangement uses TRBV5-8 and TRBJ1-2, with D perhaps matching TRBD1 (5 bases). The V end lost 4 bases, the J end lost 6 bases, and 25 bases lay between the germline ends. The CDR3 extends over 17 amino acids. Germline lookup yields CDR1 SGHTS and CDR2 YDEGEE.

The gene calls are TRBV11-3 and TRBJ1-6, with D uncertain. The CDR3 has 13 residues. Germline assignment: CDR1 SGHNT and CDR2 YENEEA. V shed 2 bases and J shed 10 bases, with 9 bases lying between them. The CDR3 sequence: CASSLSHGSPLHF. For the CDR3, the DNA is TGTGCCAGCAGCTTAAGTCACGGGTCACCCCTCCACTTT.

V usage is TRBV5-6 and J usage is TRBJ1-5, with a weak D call TRBD1 (6 bases). The CDR3 has 14 amino acids. Germline V gives CDR1 SGHDT, CDR2 YYEEEE. Between the trimmed V and J ends, which lost 2 bases and 4 bases, there was a span of 10 bases. The CDR3 DNA reads TGTGCCAGCAGCTTAGGACAGAAGAATCAGCCCCAGCATTTT. It yields the protein CASSLGQKNQPQHF.

The chain carries TRBV7-9 and TRBJ2-2, with D hard to call. The CDR3 sequence is 10 residues long. V was shortened by 8 bases and J by 3 bases, with 1 base between the two germline ends. Per germline, CDR1 SEHNR and CDR2 FQNEAQ (reference sequence). The CDR3, as DNA: TGTGCCAGCGACACCGGGGAGCTGTTTTTT. This encodes CASDTGELFF.

This clone occurred once. The rearrangement links TRBV29-1 to TRBJ1-2, with D unclear. Germline CDR1 SQVTM, CDR2 ANQGSEA. This CDR3 contains 12 residues. Trimming cost V 7 bases and J 8 bases, with 17 bases left between them. The CDR3 DNA reads as TGCAGCGCCGTTGAAAGCACTGGCGGCTACACCTTC. This encodes CSAVESTGGYTF.

CDR3 sequence: CAWSPGGSVYEQYF. The DNA of the CDR3 is TGTGCCTGGAGTCCGGGGGGTTCCGTCTACGAGCAGTACTTC. This chain uses TRBV30 with TRBJ2-7; 7 nucleotides match TRBD2. Losses at the gene ends were 2 bases for V and 3 bases for J; bases not matched to a gene: 7. Germline CDR1 and CDR2: GTSNPN and SVGIG (reference sequence). The CDR3 has 14 amino acids.

This clone came up a few times. The V and J genes are TRBV7-2 and TRBJ2-1; 8 positions agree with TRBD2. This CDR3 is 15 amino acids long. The germline V gene has CDR1 SGHTA and CDR2 FQGNSA. The V and J ends lost 4 bases and 3 bases, in that order; junction bases with no gene match: 5. CDR3 in amino acids: CASSSRLANYNEQFF. The CDR3 bases are TGTGCCAGCAGCTCGCGACTAGCGAACTACAATGAGCAGTTCTTC.

The chain combines TRBV14 with TRBJ1-2; unclear D gene. Germline V gives CDR1 SGHDN, CDR2 FVKESK. This CDR3 has 14 amino acids. Trimming left V 1 base short and J 2 bases short, with 8 bases between. The CDR3 loop reads CASSQGHGNYGYTF. CDR3 DNA sequence: TGTGCCAGCAGCCAAGGACACGGCAACTATGGCTACACCTTC.

The chain has TRBV18 and TRBJ2-7; 7 nucleotides match TRBD1. Germline V lookup: CDR1 KGHSH, CDR2 LQKENI. The CDR3 sequence is 16 residues long. Unmatched junction bases numbered 5, after V lost 0 bases and J lost 0 bases. CDR3 protein: CASSPPPGQISYEQYF. The CDR3 DNA reads as TGTGCCAGCTCACCACCTCCGGGACAGATCTCCTACGAGCAGTACTTC.

The J gene is TRBJ1-3, the V gene TRBV9, with D possibly TRBD1 on 5 matching bases. V lost 0 bases and J lost 0, with 10 bases in between. The CDR3 is made up of 16 amino acids. Germline values: CDR1 SGDLS, CDR2 YYNGEE. The CDR3 nucleotides are TGTGCCAGCAGCGTAGATACAGGCCTCTCTGGAAACACCATATATTTT. This gives the protein CASSVDTGLSGNTIYF.

This clone was counted a few times. The chain joins TRBV7-9 to TRBJ2-7, with no clear D. Germline V CDR1 and CDR2: SEHNR, FQNEAQ (reference sequence). CDR3 length: 11 residues. The ends were cut back, 5 bases at V and 6 bases at J, with 8 bases in the middle. The CDR3 coding sequence is TGTGCCAGCAGCCACCAGTTCGAGCAGTACTTC. Translated: CASSHQFEQYF. Full variable domain (outside the CDR3, taken from reference TRBV7-9 and TRBJ2-7): DTGVSQNPRHKITKRGQNVTFRCDPISEHNRLYWYRQTLGQGPEFLTYFQNEAQLEKSRLLSDRFSAERPKGSFSTLEIQRTEQGDSAMYLCASSHQFEQYFGPGTRLTVT.

This rearrangement joins TRBV4-1 to TRBJ2-5; tentatively, D is TRBD2 (6 bases). CDR1 and CDR2 (germline): MGHRA, YSYEKL. The CDR3 has 17 residues. The V end was cut by 2 bases, the J end by 5 bases, with 21 bases between. The CDR3 here is CASSQTTAGGAWETQYF. The CDR3 coding sequence is TGCGCCAGCAGCCAAACGACCGCAGGAGGGGCCTGGGAGACCCAGTACTTC.

The chain couples TRBV13 to TRBJ1-1; the D gene is possibly TRBD1 (6 bases). The CDR3 has 16 amino acids. Germline loops: CDR1 PRHDT, CDR2 FYEKMQ (reference sequence). Trimming removed 3 bases from V and 5 bases from J, with 19 bases in between. The CDR3 coding sequence is TGTGCCAGCAGCTTGGGGGACACCCAGCCGATAACTGAAGCTTTCTTT. It translates to CASSLGDTQPITEAFF.

V gene TRBV19 combines with J gene TRBJ1-1; D might be TRBD1 (5 bases). Per the germline V gene, CDR1 is LNHDA and CDR2 is SQIVND (reference sequence). Trimming pared 3 bases from V and 7 bases from J, leaving 12 bases between. This CDR3 comprises 13 residues. CDR3 nucleotide sequence: TGTGCCAGTAGTATCGGACAAGCCGGTGAAGCTTTCTTT. This codes for CASSIGQAGEAFF.

The J gene is TRBJ2-7, the V gene TRBV5-1, with D maybe TRBD1 (7 bases). Germline V gene sequence: CDR1 SGHRS, CDR2 YFSETQ. The germline V and J ends were trimmed by 0 bases and 3 bases, with 10 bases remaining between them. The CDR3 spans 14 residues. CDR3 residues: CASSLAGGLYEQYF. CDR3 sequence (DNA): TGCGCCAGCAGCTTGGCAGGGGGGCTCTACGAGCAGTACTTC.

V usage is TRBV19 and J usage is TRBJ1-3; 7 nucleotides agree with TRBD1. V lost 7 bases and J lost 1; bases outside the gene matches: 4. This CDR3 region has 14 residues. Germline-derived CDR1 and CDR2 are LNHDA and SQIVND (reference sequence). This CDR3 reads CASTATGSGNTIYF. CDR3 DNA sequence: TGTGCCAGTACTGCGACAGGGTCTGGAAACACCATATATTTT.

The V call is TRBV5-4, the J call TRBJ2-1, with D possibly matching TRBD2 (6 bases). CDR3 length: 16 residues. V shed 3 bases and J shed 0 bases, with 13 bases lying between them. Germline V gene sequence: CDR1 SGHNT, CDR2 YYREEE (reference sequence). CDR3 bases: TGTGCCAGCAGCTCTCGGGGGTTGAGCTCCTACAATGAGCAGTTCTTC. It yields the protein CASSSRGLSSYNEQFF.

The chain carries TRBV5-1 and TRBJ2-1; 9 nucleotides line up with TRBD2. Trimming at V came to 0 bases and at J to 0 bases, leaving 7 bases not matched to a gene. The CDR3 is 18 amino acids. Germline CDR1 reads SGHRS; CDR2 reads YFSETQ. CDR3 bases: TGCGCCAGCAGCTTGGCCCGGCGGGAGGGTTCCTCCTACAATGAGCAGTTCTTC. It yields the protein CASSLARREGSSYNEQFF.

The chain couples TRBV7-8 to TRBJ2-7, with D maybe TRBD2 (5 bases). The V end was cut by 5 bases, the J end by 5 bases, with 22 bases between. This CDR3 has 16 amino acids. Germline CDR1 reads SGHVS; CDR2 reads FQNEAQ. Here the CDR3 DNA reads TGTGCCAGCAGCCCGCGCCTCCTAGCCCTCCGGGACGAGCAGTACTTC. As protein: CASSPRLLALRDEQYF.

V gene TRBV2 combines with J gene TRBJ2-7; tentatively, D is TRBD1 (6 bases). The V end was cut by 1 base, the J end by 7 bases, with 11 bases between. CDR1 and CDR2 (germline): SNHLY, FYNNEI. This CDR3 has 13 amino acids. CDR3 protein: CASSEGQVVEQYF. Written as DNA, the CDR3 is TGTGCCAGCAGTGAAGGACAGGTGGTAGAGCAGTACTTC.

V usage is TRBV3-1 (or the pseudogene TRBV3-2) and J usage is TRBJ1-2, with D uncertain. The germline V gene encodes CDR1 LGHDT and CDR2 YNNKEL (reference sequence). Trimming took off 0 bases at V and 2 bases at J, with 10 bases between the two ends. The CDR3 loop spans 15 amino acids. The CDR3 reads CASSQDRTENYGYTF. In DNA form, the CDR3 reads TGTGCCAGCAGCCAAGATCGGACGGAAAACTATGGCTACACCTTC.